Listed below are T cell receptor beta chains from one sample, sequenced in a study of CD8 T cells in Susac syndrome. In TCRdb, the immunoSEQ multiplex PCR reads were re-called with MiXCR into one record per CDR3 protein. The sample has about 120,000 distinct CDR3 sequences, around 92% seen once. The material sequenced was CD8+ T cells from PBMCs. The receptors shown here come from a human donor in good health. Each CDR3 is given with its conserved first and last residue. A D gene is named only where the DNA matches it firmly. Rows give clone size only sometimes, using once, few, many, or a class for an expanded clone.

>TRBD1|TRBV6-1|TRBJ1-3|.
CASGEAMQGAVSGNTIYF
TGTGCCAGCGGTGAAGCTATGCAGGGGGCAGTTTCTGGAAACACCATATATTTT
>.|TRBV29-1|TRBJ2-5|.
CSVVEIGGETQYF
TGCAGCGTTGTGGAGATTGGGGGAGAGACCCAGTACTTC
>.|TRBV27|TRBJ2-1|.
CASSLGIAALNEQFF
TGTGCCAGCAGTTTAGGGATAGCGGCTCTCAATGAGCAGTTCTTC
>TRBD2|TRBV20-1|TRBJ2-1|.
CSALTSGNEQFF
TGCAGTGCTCTGACTAGCGGGAATGAGCAGTTCTTC
>.|TRBV29-1|TRBJ1-6|.
CSARPTHNSPLHF
TGCAGCGCAAGACCTACCCATAATTCACCCCTCCACTTT
>.|TRBV12-3/TRBV12-4|TRBJ1-1|.
CASSLASTYEAFF
TGTGCCAGCAGTTTAGCCAGCACCTATGAAGCTTTCTTT
>.|TRBV4-3|TRBJ2-2|.
CASSQDNKGGELFF
TGCGCCAGCAGCCAAGACAACAAAGGGGGGGAGCTGTTTTTT
>TRBD1|TRBV6-4|TRBJ2-2|.
CASSVQGATTGELFF
TGTGCCAGCAGTGTGCAGGGGGCTACAACCGGGGAGCTGTTTTTT
>.|TRBV3-1|TRBJ2-2|.
CASSRFGNTGELFF
TGTGCCAGCAGTCGGTTCGGGAACACCGGGGAGCTGTTTTTT
>.|TRBV2|TRBJ1-6|.
CASSAPPTQRYNSPLHF
TGTGCCAGCAGCGCTCCCCCCACACAGAGGTATAATTCACCCCTCCACTTT
>.|TRBV29-1|TRBJ1-1|.
CSADSRGELGAEAFF
TGCAGCGCTGATTCTAGGGGGGAATTGGGGGCTGAAGCTTTCTTT
>.|TRBV5-1|TRBJ2-7|.
CASSSIVGDEQYF
TGCGCCAGCAGCTCGATCGTGGGGGACGAGCAGTACTTC
>.|TRBV3-1|TRBJ1-5|.
CASSQDRGSNQPQHF
TGTGCCAGCAGCCAAGACAGAGGTAGCAATCAGCCCCAGCATTTT
>TRBD1|TRBV9|TRBJ1-4|once
CASSVAGTGNEKLFF
TGTGCCAGCAGCGTGGCCGGGACAGGGAATGAAAAACTGTTTTTT
>.|TRBV5-8|TRBJ2-3|.
CASSQPGATDTQYF
TGTGCCAGCAGCCAACCCGGGGCCACAGATACGCAGTATTTT
>.|TRBV20-1|TRBJ2-5|.
CSASNQETQYF
TGCAGTGCGTCAAACCAAGAGACCCAGTACTTC
>.|TRBV4-3|TRBJ1-2|.
CASSQERTGNYGYTF
TGCGCCAGCAGCCAAGAACGGACTGGCAACTATGGCTACACCTTC
>TRBD1|TRBV29-1|TRBJ2-7|.
CSVEDGGQGAREQYF
TGCAGCGTTGAAGATGGGGGGCAGGGGGCTAGGGAGCAGTACTTC
>TRBD2|TRBV9|TRBJ2-5|once
CASGRSGGQETQYF
TGTGCCAGCGGACGGAGCGGGGGCCAAGAGACCCAGTACTTC
>.|TRBV7-3|TRBJ1-1|.
CASSLGYNTEAFF
TGTGCCAGCAGTTTAGGGTACAACACTGAAGCTTTCTTT
>.|TRBV12-3/TRBV12-4|TRBJ2-7|.
CASSSRPTGRNEQYF
TGTGCCAGCAGTTCGCGACCCACAGGGAGAAACGAGCAGTACTTC
>.|TRBV12-3/TRBV12-4|TRBJ1-5|.
CASSLARYSNQPQHF
TGTGCCAGCAGTTTAGCACGGTATAGCAATCAGCCCCAGCATTTT
>TRBD1|TRBV5-1|TRBJ2-3|.
CASTSTGTSTDTQYF
TGCGCCAGCACCTCGACAGGGACGAGCACAGATACGCAGTATTTT
>.|TRBV19|TRBJ1-2|.
CASSPVPNYGYTF
TGTGCCAGTAGTCCGGTGCCAAACTATGGCTACACCTTC
>TRBD1|TRBV6-5|TRBJ2-2|.
CASSSPGQGVVGELFF
TGTGCCAGCAGTTCGCCGGGACAGGGGGTTGTCGGGGAGCTGTTTTTT
>.|TRBV10-3|TRBJ2-1|.
CAISEYGAYNEQFF
TGTGCCATCAGTGAGTATGGAGCCTACAATGAGCAGTTCTTC
>.|TRBV6-2/TRBV6-3|TRBJ2-2|.
CASSYSGTLTNTGELFF
TGTGCCAGCAGTTACTCAGGGACACTAACGAACACCGGGGAGCTGTTTTTT
>.|TRBV3-1|TRBJ2-7|once
CASSQSGVKGYEQYF
TGTGCCAGCAGCCAAAGTGGGGTAAAGGGCTACGAGCAGTACTTC
>.|TRBV5-5|TRBJ1-1|.
CASSLAAVNTEAFF
TGTGCCAGCAGCTTGGCCGCAGTGAACACTGAAGCTTTCTTT
>TRBD1|TRBV7-2|TRBJ2-7|.
CASSRGQGASYEQYF
TGTGCCAGCAGCCGGGGACAGGGGGCCTCCTACGAGCAGTACTTC
>TRBD1|TRBV5-1|TRBJ2-1|.
CASSPSLGGAYNEQFF
TGCGCCAGCAGCCCCTCGCTAGGGGGCGCCTACAATGAGCAGTTCTTC
>.|TRBV9|TRBJ2-2|.
CANTGELFF
TGTGCGAACACCGGGGAGCTGTTTTTT
>.|TRBV20-1|TRBJ2-5|.
CSAVRVETQYF
TGCAGTGCTGTTCGCGTCGAGACCCAGTACTTC
>TRBD1|TRBV5-1|TRBJ1-2|once
CASSSGQPGYGYTF
TGCGCCAGCAGCTCGGGACAGCCAGGTTATGGCTACACCTTC
>.|TRBV20-1|TRBJ1-6|.
CSASRGLASSSPLHF
TGCAGTGCTTCTAGGGGTTTGGCCTCCAGTTCACCCCTCCACTTT
>.|TRBV20-1|TRBJ2-7|few
CSAIESIRGIRYEQYF
TGCAGTGCCATAGAGAGTATCCGCGGGATTCGGTACGAGCAGTACTTC
>.|TRBV15|TRBJ2-2|.
CATSGVSDTGELFF
TGTGCCACCAGCGGTGTGTCGGACACCGGGGAGCTGTTTTTT
>.|TRBV12-3/TRBV12-4|TRBJ1-1|.
CASSFTGGNTEAFF
TGTGCCAGCAGTTTTACAGGAGGGAACACTGAAGCTTTCTTT
>.|TRBV5-4|TRBJ1-1|.
CASSLFPSRNSNTEAFF
TGTGCCAGCAGCTTGTTCCCTTCCCGGAATTCGAACACTGAAGCTTTCTTT
>.|TRBV7-9|TRBJ1-1|.
CASSYRLGSHTEAFF
TGTGCCAGCAGTTACCGGTTAGGCAGCCACACTGAAGCTTTCTTT
>TRBD2|TRBV7-6|TRBJ2-1|.
CASSPGLAAALEQFF
TGTGCCAGCAGCCCCGGACTAGCGGCGGCCCTTGAGCAGTTCTTC
>.|TRBV7-2|TRBJ2-3|few
CASSSLTDTQYF
TGTGCCAGCAGCTCACTCACAGATACGCAGTATTTT
>.|TRBV7-7|TRBJ2-1|once
CASSLGIGDYNEQFF
TGTGCTAGCAGCTTGGGGATAGGGGACTACAATGAGCAGTTCTTC
>.|TRBV10-3|TRBJ1-2|.
CAIREIDGYTF
TGTGCCATCAGGGAGATAGACGGCTACACCTTC